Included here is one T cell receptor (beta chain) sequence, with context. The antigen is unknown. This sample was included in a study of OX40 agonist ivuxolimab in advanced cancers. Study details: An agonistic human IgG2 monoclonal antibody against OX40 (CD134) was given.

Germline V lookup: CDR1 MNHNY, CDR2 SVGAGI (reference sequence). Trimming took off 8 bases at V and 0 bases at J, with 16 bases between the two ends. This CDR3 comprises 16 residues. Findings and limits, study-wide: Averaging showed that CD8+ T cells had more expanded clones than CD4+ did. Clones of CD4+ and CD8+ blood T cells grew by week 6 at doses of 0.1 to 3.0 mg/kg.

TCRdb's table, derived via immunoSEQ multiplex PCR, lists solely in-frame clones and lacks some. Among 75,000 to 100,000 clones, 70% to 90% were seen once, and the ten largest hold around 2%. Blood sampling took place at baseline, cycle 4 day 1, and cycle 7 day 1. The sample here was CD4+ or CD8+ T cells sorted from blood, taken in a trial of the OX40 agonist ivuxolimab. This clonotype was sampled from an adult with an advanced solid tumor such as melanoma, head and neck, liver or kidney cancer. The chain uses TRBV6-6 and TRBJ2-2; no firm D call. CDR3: CASQRMRQSNTGELFF. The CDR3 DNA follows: TGTGCCAGCCAGAGGATGAGACAATCGAACACCGGGGAGCTGTTTTTT.